This passage covers 25 T cell receptor beta chains from one sample sequenced in a study of CD8+ T cells in alopecia areata. The treatment: oral pan-JAK inhibitor, 5-10 mg twice daily. Once RNA had been extracted, it was reverse transcribed into cDNA to act as the sequencing template. TCRdb's table, derived via immunoSEQ multiplex PCR, lists solely in-frame clones and lacks some. The top ten hold more than 1.5% of the sample, which has about 220,000 clones, more than 45% seen once. The input for sequencing was CD4+ T cells sorted from blood, taken at week 4, from a patient treated with tofacitinib. These receptors were obtained from a human donor with alopecia areata.

The sample holds a few counts of this clone. The chain recombines TRBV11-2 with TRBJ1-4; D not resolved. The CDR3 runs to 15 residues. The V end lost 5 bases, the J end lost 4 bases, and 14 bases lay between the germline ends. Germline V gene data show CDR1 as SGHAT and CDR2 as FQNNGV. In DNA, the CDR3 is TGTGCCAGCAGCGTGGCCGCTGGGAGTAATGAAAAACTGTTTTTT. This translates into CASSVAAGSNEKLFF. Drawing the rest from reference TRBV11-2 and TRBJ1-4, the complete variable domain is EAGVAQSPRYKIIEKRQSVAFWCNPISGHATLYWYQQILGQGPKLLIQFQNNGVVDDSQLPKDRFSAERLKGVDSTLKIQPAKLEDSAVYLCASSVAAGSNEKLFFGSGTQLSVL.

The sample holds many counts of this clone. The gene calls are TRBV2 and TRBJ2-3; the D gene is possibly TRBD2 (6 bases). This CDR3 is 14 amino acids long. CDR1 is SNHLY and CDR2 is FYNNEI in the germline V gene. Trimming cost V 4 bases and J 2 bases, with 10 bases left between them. The DNA of the CDR3 is TGTGCCAGCAGTGTCGGAGGGGTCACAGATACGCAGTATTTT. Encoded protein: CASSVGGVTDTQYF.

This clone was found a few times. V usage is TRBV10-3 and J usage is TRBJ1-1, with a weak D call TRBD1 (6 bases). This CDR3 is built from 14 residues. The germline gives CDR1 ENHRY, CDR2 SYGVKD. V gave up 6 bases and J gave up 0 bases, with 11 bases separating them. In DNA form, the CDR3 reads TGTGCCATCAGAGGGACATTGATGAACACTGAAGCTTTCTTT. Protein sequence: CAIRGTLMNTEAFF.

This clone was detected only a few times. The chain combines TRBV10-3 with TRBJ2-6; tentative D call: TRBD1 (5 bases). This CDR3 comprises 15 residues. CDR1 is ENHRY and CDR2 is SYGVKD in the germline V gene. Trimming removed 7 bases from V and 3 bases from J, with 13 bases in between. The CDR3 protein is CAITQGSHGANVLTF. DNA for the CDR3: TGTGCCATCACCCAGGGTTCTCATGGGGCCAACGTCCTGACTTTC.

The V and J genes are TRBV9 and TRBJ2-7, with D perhaps matching TRBD1 (5 bases). Trimming took 4 bases from V and 6 from J, leaving 11 bases between them. The CDR3 totals 12 residues. Germline assignment: CDR1 SGDLS and CDR2 YYNGEE. CDR3: CASSFGQGEQYF. CDR3 bases: TGTGCCAGCAGCTTCGGACAAGGCGAGCAGTACTTC.

This clone was observed a few times. The chain carries TRBV29-1 and TRBJ1-4; TRBD1 is a possible D gene (5 bases). Trimming left V 4 bases short and J 5 bases short, with 8 bases between. The germline gives CDR1 SQVTM, CDR2 ANQGSEA. This CDR3 is built from 12 residues. The CDR3: CSVGRVNEKLFF. CDR3 coding DNA: TGCAGCGTTGGCAGGGTGAATGAAAAACTGTTTTTT.

This chain links TRBV7-2 with TRBJ1-2; D is unclear. Germline V CDR1 and CDR2: SGHTA, FQGNSA. The CDR3 covers 14 residues. Trimming shortened V by 3 bases and J by 2 bases, and 10 bases separated the two germline ends. The CDR3 spells CASSFQIANYGYTF. Here the CDR3 DNA reads TGTGCCAGCAGCTTCCAGATTGCGAACTATGGCTACACCTTC.

The chain couples TRBV11-2 to TRBJ1-2; D not certain. Germline V gene data show CDR1 as SGHAT and CDR2 as FQNNGV. V lost 4 bases to trimming and J lost 4 bases, with 22 bases between them. CDR3 length: 17 amino acids. The CDR3 nucleotides read TGTGCCAGCAGCTCCTCACCCGGGATCTCCGGAGGCTATGGCTACACCTTC. Encoded protein: CASSSSPGISGGYGYTF.

The chain combines TRBV29-1 with TRBJ1-1, with 8 bases identical to TRBD1. V gave up 7 bases and J gave up 4 bases; unmatched junction bases: 8. Per germline, CDR1 SQVTM and CDR2 ANQGSEA. CDR3 length equals 13 residues. In DNA form, the CDR3 reads TGCAGCGCCCAGGGACAGGTCAGCACTGAAGCTTTCTTT. Protein product: CSAQGQVSTEAFF. The full variable domain, completed using reference TRBV29-1 and TRBJ1-1, is SAVISQKPSRDICQRGTSLTIQCQVDSQVTMMFWYRQQPGQSLTLIATANQGSEATYESGFVIDKFPISRPNLTFSTLTVSNMSPEDSSIYLCSAQGQVSTEAFFGQGTRLTVV.

The chain uses TRBV6-6 and TRBJ2-5, with TRBD2 identical over 10 bases. V dropped 8 bases and J dropped 3; count of bases not matched to a gene: 6. The CDR3 is made up of 14 amino acids. Germline lookup yields CDR1 MNHNY and CDR2 SVGAGI (reference sequence). The CDR3: CASLFSGGKETQYF. DNA for the CDR3: TGTGCCAGCTTATTTAGCGGGGGGAAAGAGACCCAGTACTTC.

The sample holds a few counts of this clone. The chain is built from TRBV4-3 and TRBJ1-2, with D possibly TRBD1 on 5 matching bases. V lost 4 bases and J 4 bases, leaving 13 bases between the germline ends. There are 14 residues in the CDR3. The germline gives CDR1 LGHNA, CDR2 YSLEER. CDR3 loop: CASSRGEGGYGYTF. The CDR3 bases are TGCGCCAGCAGCCGAGGGGAGGGTGGCTATGGCTACACCTTC.

The chain uses TRBV27 and TRBJ2-7; no firm D call. Germline V CDR1 and CDR2: MNHEY, SMNVEV (reference sequence). The CDR3 has 14 amino acids. With 2 bases removed from V and 5 bases from J, the gap between germline ends came to 13 bases. CDR3 region: CASSLTDGIHEQYF. The CDR3 bases are TGTGCCAGCAGTTTAACGGATGGAATTCACGAGCAGTACTTC.

The gene calls are TRBV6-5 and TRBJ1-5; D unclear. Trimming removed 4 bases at V and 5 bases at J, with 9 bases between. CDR1 is MNHEY and CDR2 is SVGAGI in the germline V gene. This CDR3 is built from 13 residues. The chain's CDR3 is CASSSLMDQPQHF. As DNA, the CDR3 is TGTGCCAGCAGTTCTCTTATGGATCAGCCCCAGCATTTT.

The V call is TRBV30, the J call TRBJ1-2, with D unresolved. The CDR3 runs to 10 residues. The germline V gene has CDR1 GTSNPN and CDR2 SVGIG (reference sequence). CDR3 residues: CGSGNYGYTF. CDR3 nucleotides: TGTGGCTCGGGGAACTATGGCTACACCTTC.

This chain links TRBV30 with TRBJ2-1; 11 nucleotides match TRBD2. This CDR3 is built from 15 residues. CDR1 and CDR2 from the germline V gene are GTSNPN and SVGIG (reference sequence). Trimming took 2 bases from V and 5 from J; bases not matched to a gene: 5. The CDR3 spells CAWSRLAGGNNEQFF. CDR3 sequence (DNA): TGTGCCTGGAGTAGGTTAGCGGGGGGGAACAATGAGCAGTTCTTC. Looking up the rest from reference TRBV30 and TRBJ2-1 gives the full variable domain: SQTIHQWPATLVQPVGSPLSLECTVEGTSNPNLYWYRQAAGRGLQLLFYSVGIGQISSEVPQNLSASRPQDRQFILSSKKLLLSDSGFYLCAWSRLAGGNNEQFFGPGTRLTVL.

This clone was detected a few times. The CDR3 DNA reads TGTGCCAGCAGAGGAAGGCCGAACTACGAGCAGTACTTC. Its protein is CASRGRPNYEQYF. V usage is TRBV7-2 and J usage is TRBJ2-7, with D unclear. This CDR3 region has 13 residues. V was clipped by 6 bases and J by 3 bases, with 12 bases between them. Germline V gene lookup returns CDR1 SGHTA and CDR2 FQGNSA.

V is TRBV7-2 and J is TRBJ2-3; 8 bases match TRBD2. The CDR3 has 15 amino acids. Looked up from germline, CDR1 is SGHTA and CDR2 is FQGNSA. V lost 2 bases to trimming and J lost 4 bases; unmatched junction nucleotides: 5. The CDR3 is CASSLSSGEADTQYF. The DNA of the CDR3 is TGTGCCAGCAGCTTAAGTAGCGGGGAAGCAGATACGCAGTATTTT.

Here the CDR3 DNA reads TGTGCCAGCAGCTTGACGGCGGACCACCACGAGCAGTACTTC. Protein sequence: CASSLTADHHEQYF. The rearrangement links TRBV5-6 to TRBJ2-7, with D uncertain. The V end was cut by 1 base, the J end by 5 bases, with 13 bases between. Germline CDR1 SGHDT, CDR2 YYEEEE. The CDR3 sequence is 14 residues long. Using reference TRBV5-6 and TRBJ2-7 for the parts outside the CDR3, the full variable domain is DAGVTQSPTHLIKTRGQQVTLRCSPKSGHDTVSWYQQALGQGPQFIFQYYEEEERQRGNFPDRFSGHQFPNYSSELNVNALLLGDSALYLCASSLTADHHEQYFGPGTRLTVT.

J is TRBJ2-7 and V is TRBV6-4; no reliable D call. The CDR3 length is 16 residues. V lost 8 bases to trimming and J lost 3 bases, with 23 bases between them. Germline V gene lookup returns CDR1 MRHNA and CDR2 SNTAGT. The CDR3 DNA reads TGTGCCAGCGAAGAAGCCATAGGCCCTTTAGGCTACGAGCAGTACTTC. Protein product: CASEEAIGPLGYEQYF.

The rearrangement uses TRBV4-3 and TRBJ1-1, with D possibly TRBD1 on 6 matching bases. CDR1 and CDR2 (germline): LGHNA, YSLEER. The CDR3 spans 14 residues. The germline V and J ends were trimmed by 0 bases and 1 base, with 6 bases remaining between them. CDR3 in amino acids: CASSQETGNTEAFF. In DNA form, the CDR3 reads TGCGCCAGCAGCCAAGAGACAGGGAACACTGAAGCTTTCTTT.

CDR3 sequence reads: CASHGGQGNQPQHF. CDR3 nucleotide sequence: TGTGCCAGTCACGGCGGGCAGGGGAATCAGCCCCAGCATTTT. The genes are TRBV2 and TRBJ1-5; the D gene is possibly TRBD1 (6 bases). Germline lookup yields CDR1 SNHLY and CDR2 FYNNEI. There are 14 residues in the CDR3. The V end lost 9 bases, the J end lost 4 bases, and 16 bases lay between the germline ends. Filled out from reference TRBV2 and TRBJ1-5, the complete variable domain reads EPEVTQTPSHQVTQMGQEVILRCVPISNHLYFYWYRQILGQKVEFLVSFYNNEISEKSEIFDDQFSVERPDGSNFTLKIRSTKLEDSAMYFCASHGGQGNQPQHFGDGTRLSIL.

V gene TRBV29-1 combines with J gene TRBJ1-2; D possibly corresponds to TRBD1 (5 bases). The CDR3 is 11 amino acids. The germline CDR1 and CDR2 sequences are SQVTM and ANQGSEA. Trimming left V 3 bases short and J 8 bases short, with 10 bases between. This CDR3 is CSVEGGEGYTF. For the CDR3, the DNA is TGCAGCGTTGAGGGAGGGGAAGGCTACACCTTC. Combining the CDR3 with reference TRBV29-1 and TRBJ1-2 gives the whole variable domain SAVISQKPSRDICQRGTSLTIQCQVDSQVTMMFWYRQQPGQSLTLIATANQGSEATYESGFVIDKFPISRPNLTFSTLTVSNMSPEDSSIYLCSVEGGEGYTFGSGTRLTVV.

This clone was seen a handful of times. This rearrangement joins TRBV30 to TRBJ1-1; D gene ambiguous. The CDR3 length is 11 residues. The V end lost 2 bases, the J end lost 3 bases, and 4 bases lay between the germline ends. In germline, CDR1 is GTSNPN, CDR2 SVGIG (reference sequence). The chain's CDR3 is CAWSTDTEAFF. The CDR3 DNA follows: TGTGCCTGGAGTACGGACACTGAAGCTTTCTTT.

This sequence joins TRBV6-1 and TRBJ2-6; 7 bases map to TRBD1. The germline gives CDR1 MNHNS, CDR2 SASEGT. The CDR3 is made up of 14 amino acids. Trimming at V came to 8 bases and at J to 4 bases, leaving 5 bases not matched to a gene. The CDR3 sequence is CASGQGVGANVLTF. The DNA of the CDR3 is TGTGCCAGCGGTCAGGGGGTCGGGGCCAACGTCCTGACTTTC.

In its sample, this clone was seen a few times. The same CDR3 can be traced to other DNA sequences in this sample. The chain links TRBV13 to TRBJ1-3; no clear D. This CDR3 region has 13 residues. Germline CDR1 PRHDT, CDR2 FYEKMQ (reference sequence). The V gene lost 1 base and the J gene lost 0 bases, with 1 base spanning the gap. The CDR3 spells CASSLVSGNTIYF. The CDR3 DNA reads as TGTGCCAGCAGCTTAGTCTCTGGAAACACCATATATTTT.